This T cell receptor (beta chain) derives from a study of T cells expressing NK-cell markers. Findings and limits, study-wide: Dominant NKG2C+ clonotypes were found to form roughly 1.0-7.0% of CD8+ T cells in about six donors.

TCRdb reprocessed the 5' RACE reads and reports one entry per CDR3 protein, with no DNA. This specimen shows 250,000 to 300,000 distinct CDR3 sequences; the ten leading clones hold around 0.4%. From germline, CDR1 is DFQATT and CDR2 SNEGSKA (reference sequence). The CDR3 covers 11 residues. As to this clonotype: The antigen remains unidentified.

The chain is built from TRBV20-1 and TRBJ2-5. The receptor's source is a man between 18 and 29 years old in good health. The sequencing input was blood T cells: a sorted CD56 or NKG2C T cell subset, CD4+ or CD8+ T cells, or bulk PBMC T cells (not recorded which). CDR3 in amino acids: CSAPVLETQYF.